Following are 5 T cell receptor beta chains from one sample sequenced in a study of blood T cell repertoires in COVID-19 (dated by TCRdb to 2019 to 2021). Libraries were built with the immunoSEQ multiplex PCR assay. The clones in this table, taken by TCRdb from immuneACCESS, are in-frame only. Not every clone is retained; where verified, under half of the shortfall comes from an unresolved V gene, and the cause of the rest is unknown. Within this sample are tens of thousands of clones, with over 65% of them counted one time only. Around 3.9% of the sample belongs to the ten largest clones. Sequenced material: peripheral blood. Every receptor here comes from a man in his 70s with COVID-19, enrolled during active disease.

This chain joins TRBV7-2 and TRBJ1-5; D perhaps matches TRBD1 (5 bases). The V gene's germline CDR1 is SGHTA and CDR2 FQGNSA. The V end was cut by 4 bases, the J end by 1 base, with 14 bases between. The CDR3 is 16 residues long. CDR3: CASSWGLRGSNQPQHF. In DNA, the CDR3 is TGTGCCAGCAGCTGGGGACTGCGGGGAAGCAATCAGCCCCAGCATTTT.

The J gene is TRBJ1-4, the V gene TRBV11-2; unclear D gene. Germline loops: CDR1 SGHAT, CDR2 FQNNGV. V gave up 4 bases and J gave up 15 bases, with 12 bases separating them. CDR3 length: 11 amino acids. CDR3 nucleotides: TGTGCCAGCAGCTCCCGGGAGGGCGTGTTTTTT. It codes for CASSSREGVFF.

This rearrangement joins TRBV7-2 to TRBJ2-7; D uncertain. Germline V gene sequence: CDR1 SGHTA, CDR2 FQGNSA. The CDR3 length is 13 residues. V lost 6 bases, J lost 7 bases, and 16 bases lay in between. The DNA for the CDR3 is TGTGCCAGCAGTAAAAAGCGTGTACTTGAGCAGTACTTC. Translated: CASSKKRVLEQYF.

The chain combines TRBV2 with TRBJ2-5; possibly TRBD2 for D (5 bases). Germline V gene lookup returns CDR1 SNHLY and CDR2 FYNNEI. This CDR3 spans 12 amino acids. The V gene lost 8 bases and the J gene lost 3 bases, with 10 bases spanning the gap. CDR3 loop: CASEGREETQYF. CDR3 DNA: TGTGCCAGCGAGGGCAGAGAAGAGACCCAGTACTTC.

Only one count was recorded for this clone. The chain employs TRBV5-4 and TRBJ2-3; TRBD2 matches at 8 bases. The V and J ends lost 7 bases and 1 base, in that order; junction bases with no gene match: 11. Germline V CDR1 and CDR2: SGHNT, YYREEE (reference sequence). The CDR3 totals 16 residues. CDR3 coding DNA: TGTGCCAGCCCGGGAGGGCAGCGGGACCGCACAGATACGCAGTATTTT. It is translated as CASPGGQRDRTDTQYF.